This T cell receptor beta chain was sequenced for a study of blood T cell repertoires in COVID-19. Whole-study context: Samples came from the United States, Italy and Spain, spanning acute and convalescent COVID-19. PBMCs, B-cell-depleted T cells, or T cells were the source of the cDNA or gDNA that made up the material.

Trimming shortened V by 0 bases and J by 5 bases, and 16 bases separated the two germline ends. CDR3 length equals 16 residues. CDR1 is SNHLY, CDR2 FYNNEI, per germline. Original analysis: Amplification of reference gene primers was used by the study to estimate nucleated cell counts. Assay: immunoSEQ multiplex PCR; the TCRdb copy retains only in-frame clones and omits some. The V and J calls and clone size are taken from that table; D and trimming were inferred from the DNA. The sample comprises under 45,000 clones, around four fifths of which are singletons, and roughly 45% rests with the top ten. Sequenced material: peripheral blood. The chain links TRBV2 to TRBJ2-5; TRBD2 might be the D (6 bases). This receptor was taken from a woman aged 80 or over with active or convalescent COVID-19. This CDR3 is CASSEALGGVRETQYF. The CDR3 nucleotides read TGTGCCAGCAGTGAAGCGCTCGGGGGAGTTAGGGAGACCCAGTACTTC. Drawing the rest from reference TRBV2 and TRBJ2-5, the complete variable domain is EPEVTQTPSHQVTQMGQEVILRCVPISNHLYFYWYRQILGQKVEFLVSFYNNEISEKSEIFDDQFSVERPDGSNFTLKIRSTKLEDSAMYFCASSEALGGVRETQYFGPGTRLLVL.